Here is one T cell receptor beta chain with its context. The record originates from a study of blood T cell repertoires in COVID-19. In the study overall: COVID-19 samples, acute and convalescent, were from the United States, Italy and Spain. The cDNA or gDNA used as material had been derived from T cells, B-cell-depleted T cells, or PBMCs.

Per the original data handling: Reference gene primer amplification gave nucleated cell count estimates. TCRdb's copy holds only in-frame clones and misses some; the assay was immunoSEQ multiplex PCR. V, J and clone size derive from that table, while D and trimming were established from the DNA sequence. The repertoire includes around 300,000 clones, 75% to 90% of them detected once, and about 2% sits in the top ten. This clonotype was sampled from a man between 18 and 29 years old with active or convalescent COVID-19. Sequenced material: peripheral blood.

The CDR3 here is CASSLQGVGYGYTF. The CDR3 DNA sequence: TGTGCCAGCAGTTTGCAGGGGGTTGGCTATGGCTACACCTTC. The chain carries TRBV28 and TRBJ1-2, with 7 bases fitting TRBD1. CDR1 and CDR2 (germline): MDHEN, SYDVKM. J was trimmed by 4 bases and V by 3 bases; bases with no gene match: 5. The length of the CDR3 is 14 residues.